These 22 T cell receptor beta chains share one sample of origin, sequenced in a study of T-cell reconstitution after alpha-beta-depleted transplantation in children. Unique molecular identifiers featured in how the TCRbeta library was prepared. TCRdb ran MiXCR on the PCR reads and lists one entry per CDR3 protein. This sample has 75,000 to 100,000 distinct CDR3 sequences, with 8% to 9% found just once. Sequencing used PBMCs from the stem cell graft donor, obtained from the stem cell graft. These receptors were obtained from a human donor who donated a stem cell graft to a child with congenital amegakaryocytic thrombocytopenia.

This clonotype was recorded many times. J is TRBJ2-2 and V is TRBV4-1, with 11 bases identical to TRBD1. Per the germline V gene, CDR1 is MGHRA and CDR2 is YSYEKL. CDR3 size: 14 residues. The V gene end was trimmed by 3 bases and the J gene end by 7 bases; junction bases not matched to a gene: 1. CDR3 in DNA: TGCGCCAGCAGCCAGGGACAGGGGGGCGGGGAGCTGTTTTTT. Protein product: CASSQGQGGGELFF.

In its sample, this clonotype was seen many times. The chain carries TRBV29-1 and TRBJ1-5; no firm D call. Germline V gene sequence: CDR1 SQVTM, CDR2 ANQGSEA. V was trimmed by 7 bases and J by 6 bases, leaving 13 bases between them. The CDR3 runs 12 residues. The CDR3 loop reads CSARWGSQPQHF. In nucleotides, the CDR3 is TGCAGCGCCCGATGGGGAAGTCAGCCCCAGCATTTT.

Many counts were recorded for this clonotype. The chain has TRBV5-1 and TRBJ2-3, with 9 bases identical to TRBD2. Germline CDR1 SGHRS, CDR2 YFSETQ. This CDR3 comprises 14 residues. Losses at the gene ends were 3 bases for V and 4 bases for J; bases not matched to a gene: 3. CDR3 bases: TGCGCCAGCAGCTCCCCTAGCGGGGCAGATACGCAGTATTTT. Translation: CASSSPSGADTQYF.

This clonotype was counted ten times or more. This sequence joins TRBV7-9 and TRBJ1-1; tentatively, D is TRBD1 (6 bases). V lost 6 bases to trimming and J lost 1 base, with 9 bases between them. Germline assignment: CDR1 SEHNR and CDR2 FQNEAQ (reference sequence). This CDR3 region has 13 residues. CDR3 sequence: CASRRTANTEAFF. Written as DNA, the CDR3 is TGTGCCAGCAGGCGGACAGCGAACACTGAAGCTTTCTTT.

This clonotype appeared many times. The CDR3 spells CASSLRGLDGYTF. CDR3 in DNA: TGTGCCAGCAGCTTGAGGGGGCTGGATGGCTACACCTTC. The chain links TRBV7-9 to TRBJ1-2; 7 positions agree with TRBD1. From germline, CDR1 is SEHNR and CDR2 FQNEAQ (reference sequence). V lost 3 bases, J lost 6 bases, and 4 bases stayed unmatched. The CDR3 runs to 13 residues.

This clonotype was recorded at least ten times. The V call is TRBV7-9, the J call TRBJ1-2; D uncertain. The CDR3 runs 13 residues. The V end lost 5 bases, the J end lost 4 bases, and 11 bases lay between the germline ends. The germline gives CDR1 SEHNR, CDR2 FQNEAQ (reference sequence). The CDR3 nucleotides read TGTGCCAGCAGCCCCCCTGGGCCCTATGGCTACACCTTC. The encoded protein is CASSPPGPYGYTF. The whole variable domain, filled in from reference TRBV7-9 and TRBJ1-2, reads DTGVSQNPRHKITKRGQNVTFRCDPISEHNRLYWYRQTLGQGPEFLTYFQNEAQLEKSRLLSDRFSAERPKGSFSTLEIQRTEQGDSAMYLCASSPPGPYGYTFGSGTRLTVV.

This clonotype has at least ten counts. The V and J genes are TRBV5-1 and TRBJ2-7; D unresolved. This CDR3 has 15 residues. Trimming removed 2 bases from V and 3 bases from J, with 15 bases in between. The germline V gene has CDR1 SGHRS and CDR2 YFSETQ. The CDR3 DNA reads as TGCGCCAGCAGCTTTTTTTTGGCACATTACTACGAGCAGTACTTC. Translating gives CASSFFLAHYYEQYF.

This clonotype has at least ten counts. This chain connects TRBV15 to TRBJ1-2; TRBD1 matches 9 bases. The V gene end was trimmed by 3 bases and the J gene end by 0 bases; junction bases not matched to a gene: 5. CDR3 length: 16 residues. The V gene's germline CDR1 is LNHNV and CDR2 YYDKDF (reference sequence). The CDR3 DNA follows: TGTGCCACCAGCAGGTTCGGGACAGGGACTAACTATGGCTACACCTTC. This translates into CATSRFGTGTNYGYTF.

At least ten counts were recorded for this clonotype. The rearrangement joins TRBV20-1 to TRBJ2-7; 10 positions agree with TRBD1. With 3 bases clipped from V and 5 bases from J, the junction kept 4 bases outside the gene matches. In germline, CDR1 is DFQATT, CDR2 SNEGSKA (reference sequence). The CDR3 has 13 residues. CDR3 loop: CSASPGQGNEQYF. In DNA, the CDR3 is TGCAGTGCTAGCCCGGGACAGGGGAACGAGCAGTACTTC.

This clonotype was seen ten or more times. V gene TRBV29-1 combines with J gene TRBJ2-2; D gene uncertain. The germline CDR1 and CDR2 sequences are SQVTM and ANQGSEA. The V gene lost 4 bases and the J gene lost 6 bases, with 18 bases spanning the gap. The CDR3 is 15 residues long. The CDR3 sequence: CSVAFSSGRAGELFF. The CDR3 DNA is TGCAGCGTTGCTTTTTCTTCCGGTCGCGCCGGGGAGCTGTTTTTT.

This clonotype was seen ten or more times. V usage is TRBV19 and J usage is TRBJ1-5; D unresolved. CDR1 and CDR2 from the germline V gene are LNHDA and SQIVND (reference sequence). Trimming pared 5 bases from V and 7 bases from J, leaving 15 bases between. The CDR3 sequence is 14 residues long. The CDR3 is CASSPENLGQPQHF. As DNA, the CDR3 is TGTGCCAGTAGTCCGGAGAACCTGGGGCAGCCCCAGCATTTT.

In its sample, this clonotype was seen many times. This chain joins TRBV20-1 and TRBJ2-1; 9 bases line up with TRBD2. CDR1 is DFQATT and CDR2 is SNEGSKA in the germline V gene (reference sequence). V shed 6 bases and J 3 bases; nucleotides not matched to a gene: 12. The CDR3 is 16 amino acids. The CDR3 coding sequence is TGCAGTGCCCTAGGATTAGCGGGAGTTTACTACAATGAGCAGTTCTTC. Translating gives CSALGLAGVYYNEQFF.

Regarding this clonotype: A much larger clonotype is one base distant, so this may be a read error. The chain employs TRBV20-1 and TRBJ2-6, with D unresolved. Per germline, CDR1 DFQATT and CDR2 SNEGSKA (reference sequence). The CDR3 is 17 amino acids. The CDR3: CCARDLVRFSGANVLTF. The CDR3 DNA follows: TGCTGTGCTAGAGATCTTGTGAGGTTCTCTGGGGCCAACGTCCTGACTTTC.

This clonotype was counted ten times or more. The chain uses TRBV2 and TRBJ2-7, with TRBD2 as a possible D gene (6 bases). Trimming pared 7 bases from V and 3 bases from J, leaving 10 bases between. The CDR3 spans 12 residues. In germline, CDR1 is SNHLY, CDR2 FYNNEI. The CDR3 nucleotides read TGTGCCAGCAAAGCGGGCGGCTACGAGCAGTACTTC. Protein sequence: CASKAGGYEQYF.

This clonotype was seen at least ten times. The CDR3 protein is CASSWTGGHYGYTF. The CDR3 DNA reads as TGTGCCAGCAGTTGGACAGGGGGCCACTATGGCTACACCTTC. V usage is TRBV12-3 or TRBV12-4 and J usage is TRBJ1-2; 11 nucleotides line up with TRBD1. V lost 4 bases, J lost 3 bases, and 1 base stayed unmatched. This CDR3 comprises 14 residues.

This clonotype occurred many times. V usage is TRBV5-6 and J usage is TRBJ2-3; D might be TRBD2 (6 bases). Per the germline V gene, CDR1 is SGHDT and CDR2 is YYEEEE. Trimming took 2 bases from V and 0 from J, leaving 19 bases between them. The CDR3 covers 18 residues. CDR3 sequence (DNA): TGTGCCAGCAGCTTTCGATGGGGGGTCTCCTCTAGCACAGATACGCAGTATTTT. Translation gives CASSFRWGVSSSTDTQYF.

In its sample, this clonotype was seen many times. CDR3 residues: CASRTGNYNSPLHF. The CDR3 DNA sequence: TGCGCCAGCCGTACAGGGAACTATAATTCACCCCTCCACTTT. The chain joins TRBV10-2 to TRBJ1-6; D perhaps matches TRBD1 (6 bases). Germline loops: CDR1 WSHSY, CDR2 SAAADI. This CDR3 has 14 amino acids. The V and J ends lost 8 bases and 3 bases respectively, with 11 bases between them.

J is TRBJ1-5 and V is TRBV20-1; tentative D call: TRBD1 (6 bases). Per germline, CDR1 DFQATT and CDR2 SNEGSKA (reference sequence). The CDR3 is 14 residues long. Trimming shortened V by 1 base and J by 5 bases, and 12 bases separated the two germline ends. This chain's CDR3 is CSARVQGGHQPQHF. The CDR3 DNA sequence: TGCAGTGCTAGAGTACAGGGAGGGCATCAGCCCCAGCATTTT.

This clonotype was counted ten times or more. The CDR3 loop is CASSTSGGAYEQFF. The CDR3 DNA follows: TGTGCCAGCAGCACTAGCGGGGGGGCCTATGAGCAGTTCTTC. The V and J genes are TRBV6-5 and TRBJ2-1; 13 positions agree with TRBD2. The CDR3 is 14 residues long. From germline, CDR1 is MNHEY and CDR2 SVGAGI. V shed 6 bases, J shed 8 bases, and the junction held 4 bases outside the gene matches.

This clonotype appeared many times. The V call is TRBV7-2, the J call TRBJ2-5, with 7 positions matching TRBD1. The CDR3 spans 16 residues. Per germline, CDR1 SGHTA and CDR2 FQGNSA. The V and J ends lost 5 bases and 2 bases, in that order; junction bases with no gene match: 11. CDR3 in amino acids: CASSLTPGQEQETQYF. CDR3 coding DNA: TGTGCCAGCAGCCTAACTCCCGGACAGGAACAAGAGACCCAGTACTTC. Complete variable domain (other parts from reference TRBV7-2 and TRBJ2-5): GAGVSQSPSNKVTEKGKDVELRCDPISGHTALYWYRQSLGQGLEFLIYFQGNSAPDKSGLPSDRFSAERTGGSVSTLTIQRTQQEDSAVYLCASSLTPGQEQETQYFGPGTRLLVL.

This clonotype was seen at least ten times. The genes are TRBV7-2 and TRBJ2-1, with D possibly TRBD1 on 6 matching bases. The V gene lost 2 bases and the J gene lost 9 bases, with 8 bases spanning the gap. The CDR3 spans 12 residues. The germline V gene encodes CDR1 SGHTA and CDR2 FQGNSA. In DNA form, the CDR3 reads TGTGCCAGCAGCTTAACCAGGGGTGAGCAGTTCTTC. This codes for CASSLTRGEQFF.

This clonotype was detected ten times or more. DNA of the CDR3: TGCAGCACTAATTTGGCGGGATTGGGGGCTAGCACAGATACGCAGTATTTT. It encodes CSTNLAGLGASTDTQYF. V is TRBV20-1 and J is TRBJ2-3, with D perhaps being TRBD1 or TRBD2 (6 bases each). CDR3 length: 17 residues. The germline V gene encodes CDR1 DFQATT and CDR2 SNEGSKA (reference sequence).